This record concerns one T cell receptor beta chain sequence. This sample was included in a study of technical replicates of blood from several donors. Assay used: immunoSEQ multiplex PCR; TCRdb lists only in-frame clones, some missing. This table holds around 70,000 clones, just under 97% found once. Germline V lookup: CDR1 SGHVS, CDR2 FQNEAQ. This CDR3 has 16 residues. V shed 1 base and J 1 base; nucleotides not matched to a gene: 6. Sequencing was performed on T cells isolated from PBMCs. The rearrangement uses TRBV7-8 and TRBJ1-2, with 7 bases that match TRBD1. This TCR was sampled from a human donor in good health. CDR3 DNA: TGTGCCAGCAGCTTAGGGGGACAGTCTCTTAACTATGGCTACACCTTC. Residues: CASSLGGQSLNYGYTF.